This T cell receptor (beta chain) was identified during a study of beta chain features in type 1 diabetes. Findings of the study overall: For type 1 diabetes patients, VDJ junctions showed fewer insertions and more deletions. In the patient group, naive, central memory and Treg TCRB repertoires seemed more alike than in the healthy donor group.

This clone came up many times. Its specificity is not known. The investigators reverse transcribed all of the isolated RNA, so they sequenced expressed TCRB transcripts. Assay: immunoSEQ multiplex PCR; the TCRdb copy retains only in-frame clones and omits some. The sample holds roughly 140,000 clones, 6.9% seen once. This CDR3 region has 16 residues. Germline CDR1 and CDR2: MDHEN and SYDVKM. With V trimmed by 6 bases and J by 4 bases, 11 bases remained unmatched. This TCR came from a woman aged 30 to 39 in good health. The chain employs TRBV28 and TRBJ2-2; 7 bases agree with TRBD1. The sequenced sample consisted of central memory CD4+ T cells from blood. The CDR3 coding sequence is TGTGCCAGCAGCCATCCGGGACAGTTTCTCACCGGGGAGCTGTTTTTT. Translating gives CASSHPGQFLTGELFF. The full variable domain, rest sourced from reference TRBV28 and TRBJ2-2, is DVKVTQSSRYLVKRTGEKVFLECVQDMDHENMFWYRQDPGLGLRLIYFSYDVKMKEKGDIPEGYSVSREKKERFSLILESASTNQTSMYLCASSHPGQFLTGELFFGEGSRLTVL.